Listed here are 28 T cell receptor beta chains from one sample, sequenced in a study of blood T cell repertoires in COVID-19. Libraries were prepared by immunoSEQ multiplex PCR; TCRdb keeps only in-frame clonotypes and omits some of them. This table has around 52,000 clones, almost 85% appearing once. Sequenced material: peripheral blood. These receptors were collected from a woman aged 80 or over with acute or convalescent COVID-19.

Only one count was recorded for this clone. The V gene is TRBV5-1, the J gene TRBJ2-7, with 10 bases lining up with TRBD1. The V gene end was trimmed by 3 bases and the J gene end by 6 bases; junction bases not matched to a gene: 9. This CDR3 has 15 amino acids. Germline V gene lookup returns CDR1 SGHRS and CDR2 YFSETQ. The CDR3 nucleotides are TGCGCCAGCAGCTCCGGGCGGACAGGGGGAAGCGAGCAGTACTTC. Translating gives CASSSGRTGGSEQYF.

The chain links TRBV2 to TRBJ2-2; D may be TRBD1 (5 bases). The CDR3 consists of 13 residues. Germline loops: CDR1 SNHLY, CDR2 FYNNEI. V was cut by 3 bases and J by 8 bases, with 10 bases left in between. CDR3 coding DNA: TGTGCCAGCAGTGATAGGGGCAGAGGGGAGCTGTTTTTT. Amino acids: CASSDRGRGELFF.

V gene TRBV6-5 combines with J gene TRBJ2-1, with a weak D call TRBD2 (6 bases). The V gene's germline CDR1 is MNHEY and CDR2 SVGAGI. The V and J ends lost 7 bases and 6 bases respectively, with 16 bases between them. The CDR3 totals 14 residues. For the CDR3, the DNA is TGTGCCAGCACGGTGGCGGGGAGAGCCAATGAGCAGTTCTTC. Translating gives CASTVAGRANEQFF.

The CDR3 nucleotides read TGCAGCGTTGACCTGACGGGTGGCTACACCTTC. Protein product: CSVDLTGGYTF. The J gene is TRBJ1-2, the V gene TRBV29-1, with D unclear. Trimming took 3 bases from V and 7 from J, leaving 9 bases between them. The CDR3 runs to 11 residues. Germline CDR1 and CDR2: SQVTM and ANQGSEA.

The CDR3 region is CASSQSPGGLGDTQYF. The CDR3 DNA is TGTGCCAGCAGCCAAAGTCCCGGGGGACTAGGAGATACGCAGTATTTT. The rearrangement joins TRBV14 to TRBJ2-3; 8 nucleotides agree with TRBD2. The CDR3 has 16 residues. V was pared by 2 bases and J by 5 bases, with 9 bases of the junction left unmatched. Germline V gives CDR1 SGHDN, CDR2 FVKESK.

The V gene is TRBV5-1, the J gene TRBJ2-3; perhaps TRBD2 as D (6 bases). This CDR3 spans 17 amino acids. Germline CDR1 SGHRS, CDR2 YFSETQ. V lost 4 bases and J 1 base, leaving 19 bases between the germline ends. As DNA, the CDR3 is TGCGCCAGCAGCCAGAGACGGCAATCTAGCGGCACAGATACGCAGTATTTT. Encoded protein: CASSQRRQSSGTDTQYF.

The chain carries TRBV29-1 and TRBJ2-7; D is possibly TRBD1 (5 bases). CDR3 length: 14 amino acids. Germline CDR1 and CDR2: SQVTM and ANQGSEA. With 7 bases removed from V and 3 bases from J, the gap between germline ends came to 19 bases. DNA of the CDR3: TGCAGCGCTCAACCCCAGGGTAAAAGCTACGAGCAGTACTTC. It codes for CSAQPQGKSYEQYF.

The genes are TRBV24-1 and TRBJ2-1, with D perhaps matching TRBD2 (6 bases). The CDR3 is made up of 15 amino acids. Germline values: CDR1 KGHDR, CDR2 SFDVKD. Between the trimmed V and J ends, which lost 3 bases and 5 bases, there was a span of 13 bases. CDR3 nucleotides: TGTGCCACCAGTGATCCCGGACCGGGGGACAATGAGCAGTTCTTC. This sequence encodes CATSDPGPGDNEQFF.

The chain couples TRBV6-5 to TRBJ2-7; D might be TRBD2 (6 bases). Trimming left V 7 bases short and J 3 bases short, with 16 bases between. From germline, CDR1 is MNHEY and CDR2 SVGAGI. The CDR3 spans 14 residues. The CDR3 protein is CASIEMGLHYEQYF. The CDR3 DNA reads TGTGCCAGCATCGAAATGGGACTCCACTACGAGCAGTACTTC.

The chain couples TRBV28 to TRBJ1-2; D is ambiguous. This CDR3 region has 12 residues. V was clipped by 4 bases and J by 6 bases, with 9 bases between them. CDR1 is MDHEN, CDR2 SYDVKM, per germline. The CDR3 loop is CASSSLGHGYTF. The CDR3 coding sequence is TGTGCCAGCAGTTCATTGGGCCATGGCTACACCTTC.

The chain employs TRBV28 and TRBJ2-1; 13 nucleotides agree with TRBD2. V was clipped by 6 bases and J by 9 bases; unmatched bases: 11. Germline V lookup: CDR1 MDHEN, CDR2 SYDVKM. CDR3 size: 16 residues. In DNA form, the CDR3 reads TGTGCCAGCAGGGTCCTCAGACTAGCGGGGGGCGGTGAGCAGTTCTTC. It is translated as CASRVLRLAGGGEQFF.

The gene calls are TRBV10-1 and TRBJ2-7; TRBD2 might be the D (7 bases). CDR1 and CDR2 (germline): WNHNN, SYGVQD (reference sequence). This CDR3 has 16 amino acids. Trimming left V 4 bases short and J 5 bases short, with 21 bases between. CDR3 protein: CASSGPGAGEVDEQYF. For the CDR3, the DNA is TGCGCCAGCAGTGGACCGGGGGCGGGAGAAGTTGACGAGCAGTACTTC.

The chain recombines TRBV27 with TRBJ1-6; 10 bases align to TRBD1. The CDR3 has 16 amino acids. J gave up 5 bases and V 5 bases, and 6 bases lay outside the gene matches. The V gene's germline CDR1 is MNHEY and CDR2 SMNVEV (reference sequence). CDR3 region: CASSARQGANNSPLHF. CDR3 bases: TGTGCCAGCAGTGCAAGACAGGGGGCCAATAATTCACCCCTCCACTTT.

This clone has a single count. The chain links TRBV6-1 to TRBJ1-2; tentative D call: TRBD1 (6 bases). This CDR3 spans 13 amino acids. CDR1 MNHNS and CDR2 SASEGT come from the germline V gene. V was clipped by 3 bases and J by 8 bases, with 13 bases between them. CDR3 region: CASSDITGLGYTF. The CDR3 DNA sequence: TGTGCCAGCAGTGACATCACAGGGCTGGGCTACACCTTC.

The chain has TRBV5-1 and TRBJ1-1; the D gene is possibly TRBD1 (5 bases). The CDR3 has 13 amino acids. From germline, CDR1 is SGHRS and CDR2 YFSETQ. Trimming removed 0 bases at V and 10 bases at J, with 13 bases between. CDR3 nucleotides: TGCGCCAGCAGCTTGGGACCGTCCCAGGGAGCTTTCTTT. Protein: CASSLGPSQGAFF.

The CDR3 reads CSASETVQETQYF. CDR3 DNA sequence: TGCAGTGCTAGTGAGACAGTCCAAGAGACCCAGTACTTC. The chain recombines TRBV20-1 with TRBJ2-5; TRBD1 is a possible D gene (5 bases). The CDR3 sequence is 13 residues long. Per germline, CDR1 DFQATT and CDR2 SNEGSKA (reference sequence). V lost 3 bases to trimming and J lost 1 base, with 9 bases between them.

The chain carries TRBV9 and TRBJ1-3, with D tentatively TRBD1 (6 bases). Germline values: CDR1 SGDLS, CDR2 YYNGEE. The V and J ends lost 3 bases and 7 bases respectively, with 20 bases between them. The CDR3 covers 16 residues. This CDR3 is CASSAQAGGASNTIYF. The CDR3 DNA sequence: TGTGCCAGCAGCGCCCAGGCGGGGGGGGCTTCGAACACCATATATTTT.

CDR3 sequence: CASSTIGVIRTEAFF. The CDR3 DNA reads TGTGCCAGCTCTACCATCGGGGTGATCAGGACTGAAGCTTTCTTT. The gene calls are TRBV6-6 and TRBJ1-1; no definite D call. V was pared by 8 bases and J by 5 bases, with 21 bases between. The germline gives CDR1 MNHNY, CDR2 SVGAGI (reference sequence). The CDR3 contains 15 residues.

V usage is TRBV28 and J usage is TRBJ1-4; no reliable D call. V was cut by 5 bases and J by 11 bases, with 9 bases left in between. Germline V gives CDR1 MDHEN, CDR2 SYDVKM. The CDR3 is made up of 11 amino acids. The CDR3 loop is CASSPLKKLFF. DNA of the CDR3: TGTGCCAGCAGTCCTCTAAAGAAACTGTTTTTT. Supplemented by reference TRBV28 and TRBJ1-4, the full variable domain reads DVKVTQSSRYLVKRTGEKVFLECVQDMDHENMFWYRQDPGLGLRLIYFSYDVKMKEKGDIPEGYSVSREKKERFSLILESASTNQTSMYLCASSPLKKLFFGSGTQLSVL.

The V and J genes are TRBV3-1 (or the pseudogene TRBV3-2) and TRBJ2-1; a possible D gene is TRBD2 (7 bases). V lost 4 bases to trimming and J lost 2 bases, with 15 bases between them. Per germline, CDR1 LGHDT and CDR2 YNNKEL (reference sequence). The CDR3 length is 16 residues. The CDR3 DNA is TGTGCCAGCAGCCGCCGGGGGGCGAGGACCTACAATGAGCAGTTCTTC. Residues: CASSRRGARTYNEQFF.

V gene TRBV5-1 combines with J gene TRBJ2-1, with D possibly matching TRBD2 (5 bases). Germline assignment: CDR1 SGHRS and CDR2 YFSETQ. CDR3 size: 15 residues. The V end was cut by 4 bases, the J end by 1 base, with 12 bases between. The CDR3 region is CASSGAQRSYNEQFF. Written as DNA, the CDR3 is TGCGCCAGCAGCGGTGCCCAGCGGTCCTACAATGAGCAGTTCTTC.

The rearrangement uses TRBV2 and TRBJ2-5; D ambiguous. CDR1 and CDR2 from the germline V gene are SNHLY and FYNNEI. This CDR3 is built from 14 residues. With 1 base removed from V and 5 bases from J, the gap between germline ends came to 11 bases. The CDR3 nucleotides are TGTGCCAGCAGTGAAGTGCCGGGTGGCGAGACCCAGTACTTC. Amino acid sequence: CASSEVPGGETQYF.

The chain uses TRBV18 and TRBJ2-2; 7 nucleotides agree with TRBD2. The V and J ends lost 6 bases and 5 bases, in that order; junction bases with no gene match: 18. The CDR3 totals 18 residues. Germline V gives CDR1 KGHSH, CDR2 LQKENI. CDR3 loop: CASSLLTSGAGETGELFF. Here the CDR3 DNA reads TGTGCCAGCTCGCTCCTCACTTCCGGTGCGGGAGAGACCGGGGAGCTGTTTTTT.

The gene calls are TRBV18 and TRBJ1-1, with a weak D call TRBD1 (6 bases). The CDR3 length is 15 residues. V was cut by 6 bases and J by 7 bases, with 21 bases left in between. CDR1 and CDR2 (germline): KGHSH, LQKENI. DNA of the CDR3: TGTGCCAGCTCGACACAGGGACCAGGGGTTAGTGAAGCTTTCTTT. Translating it yields CASSTQGPGVSEAFF.

The chain recombines TRBV5-1 with TRBJ2-2, with 7 bases lining up with TRBD2. Germline CDR1 SGHRS, CDR2 YFSETQ. Trimming at V came to 1 base and at J to 2 bases, leaving 2 bases not matched to a gene. The CDR3 loop spans 15 amino acids. CDR3 nucleotide sequence: TGCGCCAGCAGCTTGAGCGGGATTAACACCGGGGAGCTGTTTTTT. Translation: CASSLSGINTGELFF.

Only one count was recorded for this clone. The chain couples TRBV5-1 to TRBJ2-3; maybe TRBD2 (6 bases). The CDR3 covers 12 residues. CDR1 is SGHRS and CDR2 is YFSETQ in the germline V gene. Trimming left V 5 bases short and J 5 bases short, with 9 bases between. This CDR3 reads CASRAGGDTQYF. CDR3 bases: TGCGCCAGCAGAGCCGGGGGAGATACGCAGTATTTT.

The chain carries TRBV3-1 (or the pseudogene TRBV3-2) and TRBJ1-2; D gene uncertain. Per the germline V gene, CDR1 is LGHDT and CDR2 is YNNKEL (reference sequence). Trimming removed 2 bases at V and 7 bases at J, with 14 bases between. The CDR3 runs to 14 residues. The CDR3 is CASSQTGYARGYTF. In DNA, the CDR3 is TGTGCCAGCAGCCAAACGGGGTACGCGCGTGGCTACACCTTC.

The chain has TRBV19 and TRBJ2-7, with D perhaps matching TRBD1 (6 bases). Between the trimmed V and J ends, which lost 3 bases and 5 bases, there was a span of 14 bases. This CDR3 has 14 residues. Germline lookup yields CDR1 LNHDA and CDR2 SQIVND (reference sequence). The CDR3 sequence is CASSMTPRGDEQYF. CDR3 nucleotides: TGTGCCAGTAGTATGACCCCCAGGGGTGACGAGCAGTACTTC.